Detailed here is one T cell receptor (beta chain). The antigen remains unidentified. The table came from immunoSEQ multiplex PCR; TCRdb's copy has only in-frame clones and leaves some out. This sample has about 82,000 clones, with 90% to 95% found just once. This entry is derived from a study of T cell responses to AZD1222 COVID-19 vaccine. The CDR3 loop spans 14 amino acids. The V gene lost 6 bases and the J gene lost 0 bases, with 11 bases spanning the gap. The germline V gene has CDR1 KGHSH and CDR2 LQKENI. General study points: Reportedly, nearly half of unique spike TCRs recognized epitopes outside B.1.351/B.1.1.7 mutations.

The rearrangement uses TRBV18 and TRBJ2-5; the D gene is possibly TRBD1 (6 bases). Sequencing was performed on peripheral blood, taken on day 0 of AZD1222 vaccination. This TCR was sampled from an adult in good health. The CDR3 protein is CASSLRQDQETQYF. CDR3 DNA: TGTGCCAGCTCGCTCCGACAGGACCAAGAGACCCAGTACTTC.